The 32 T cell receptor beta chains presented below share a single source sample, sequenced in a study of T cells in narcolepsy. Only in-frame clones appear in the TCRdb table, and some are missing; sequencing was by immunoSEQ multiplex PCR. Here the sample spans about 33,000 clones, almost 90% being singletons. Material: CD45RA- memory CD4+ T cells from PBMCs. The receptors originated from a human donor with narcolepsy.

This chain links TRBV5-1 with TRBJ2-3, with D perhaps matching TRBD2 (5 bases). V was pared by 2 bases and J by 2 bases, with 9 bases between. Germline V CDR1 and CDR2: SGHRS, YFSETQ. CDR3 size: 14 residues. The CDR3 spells CASSFQEVTDTQYF. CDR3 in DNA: TGCGCCAGCAGCTTTCAGGAGGTCACAGATACGCAGTATTTT.

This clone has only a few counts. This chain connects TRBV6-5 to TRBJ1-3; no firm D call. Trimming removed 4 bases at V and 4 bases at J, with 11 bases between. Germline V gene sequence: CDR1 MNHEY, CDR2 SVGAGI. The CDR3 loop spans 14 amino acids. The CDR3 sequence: CASSSKRGGNTIYF. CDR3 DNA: TGTGCCAGCAGTTCCAAACGGGGAGGAAACACCATATATTTT.

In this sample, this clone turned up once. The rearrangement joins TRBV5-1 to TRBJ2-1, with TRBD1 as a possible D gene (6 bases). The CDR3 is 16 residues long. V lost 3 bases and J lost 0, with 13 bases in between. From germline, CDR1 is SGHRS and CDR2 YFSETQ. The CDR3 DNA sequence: TGCGCCAGCAGCTGGACAGCGGCGAGCTCCTACAATGAGCAGTTCTTC. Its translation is CASSWTAASSYNEQFF.

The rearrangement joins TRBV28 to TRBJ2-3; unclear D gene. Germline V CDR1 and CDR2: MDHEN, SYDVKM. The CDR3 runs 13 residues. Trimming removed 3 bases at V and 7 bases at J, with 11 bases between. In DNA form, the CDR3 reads TGTGCCAGCAGTTTCATCAGTGGGTATACGCAGTATTTT. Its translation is CASSFISGYTQYF.

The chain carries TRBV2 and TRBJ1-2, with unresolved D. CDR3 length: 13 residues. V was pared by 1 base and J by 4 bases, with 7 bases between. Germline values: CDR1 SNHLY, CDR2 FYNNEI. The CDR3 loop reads CASSEGKIYGYTF. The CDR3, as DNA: TGTGCCAGCAGTGAAGGGAAGATCTATGGCTACACCTTC.

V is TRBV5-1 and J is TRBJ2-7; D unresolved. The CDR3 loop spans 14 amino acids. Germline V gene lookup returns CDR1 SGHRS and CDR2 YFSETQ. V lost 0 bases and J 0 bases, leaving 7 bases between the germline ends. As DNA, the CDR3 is TGCGCCAGCAGCTTGGGCCAGCGCTCCTACGAGCAGTACTTC. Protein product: CASSLGQRSYEQYF.

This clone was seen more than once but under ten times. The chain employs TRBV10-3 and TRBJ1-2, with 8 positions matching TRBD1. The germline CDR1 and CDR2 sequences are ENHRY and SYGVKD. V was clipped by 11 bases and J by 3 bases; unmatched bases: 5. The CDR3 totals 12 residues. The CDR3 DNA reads TGTGCCGCCCAGGGGGCGGACTATGGCTACACCTTC. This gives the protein CAAQGADYGYTF.

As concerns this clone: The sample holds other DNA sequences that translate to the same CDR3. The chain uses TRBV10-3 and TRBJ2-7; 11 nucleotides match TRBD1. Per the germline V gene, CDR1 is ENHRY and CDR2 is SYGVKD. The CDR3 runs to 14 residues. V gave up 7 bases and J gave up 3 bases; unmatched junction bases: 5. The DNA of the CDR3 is TGTGCCATCAATTCCGGGACAGGGGGCTACGAGCAGTACTTC. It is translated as CAINSGTGGYEQYF.

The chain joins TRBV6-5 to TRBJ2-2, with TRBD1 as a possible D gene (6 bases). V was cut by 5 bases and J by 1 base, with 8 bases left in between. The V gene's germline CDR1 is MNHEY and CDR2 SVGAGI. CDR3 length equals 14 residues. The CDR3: CASSTTGNTGELFF. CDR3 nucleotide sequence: TGTGCCAGCAGTACGACAGGGAACACCGGGGAGCTGTTTTTT.

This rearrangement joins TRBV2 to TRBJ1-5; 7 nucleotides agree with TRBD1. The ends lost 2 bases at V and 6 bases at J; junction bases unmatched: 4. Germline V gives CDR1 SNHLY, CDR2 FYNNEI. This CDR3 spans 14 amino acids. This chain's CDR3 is CASSERQGPQPQHF. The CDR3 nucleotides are TGTGCCAGCAGTGAAAGACAGGGCCCTCAGCCCCAGCATTTT.

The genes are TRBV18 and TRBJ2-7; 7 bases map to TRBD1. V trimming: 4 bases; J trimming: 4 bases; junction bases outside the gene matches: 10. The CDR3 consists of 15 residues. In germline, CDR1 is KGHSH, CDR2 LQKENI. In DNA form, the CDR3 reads TGTGCCAGCTCACGTGGTGGGACAGAGCCTTACGAGCAGTACTTC. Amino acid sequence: CASSRGGTEPYEQYF. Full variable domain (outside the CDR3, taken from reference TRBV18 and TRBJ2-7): NAGVMQNPRHLVRRRGQEARLRCSPMKGHSHVYWYRQLPEEGLKFMVYLQKENIIDESGMPKERFSAEFPKEGPSILRIQQVVRGDSAAYFCASSRGGTEPYEQYFGPGTRLTVT.

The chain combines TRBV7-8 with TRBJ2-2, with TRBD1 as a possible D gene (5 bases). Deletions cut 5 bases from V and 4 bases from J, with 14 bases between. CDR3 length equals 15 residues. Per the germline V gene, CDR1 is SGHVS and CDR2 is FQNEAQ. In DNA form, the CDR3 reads TGTGCCAGCAGCCATACAGGTGAACTCACCGGGGAGCTGTTTTTT. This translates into CASSHTGELTGELFF.

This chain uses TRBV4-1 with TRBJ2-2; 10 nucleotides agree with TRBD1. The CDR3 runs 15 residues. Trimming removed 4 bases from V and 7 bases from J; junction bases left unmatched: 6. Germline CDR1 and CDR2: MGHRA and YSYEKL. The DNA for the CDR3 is TGCGCCAGCAGCCTCGGGACAGGGGTGGACGGGGAGCTGTTTTTT. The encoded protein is CASSLGTGVDGELFF.

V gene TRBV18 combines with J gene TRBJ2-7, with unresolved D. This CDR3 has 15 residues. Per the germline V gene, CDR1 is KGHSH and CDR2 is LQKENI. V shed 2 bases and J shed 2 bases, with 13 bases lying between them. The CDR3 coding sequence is TGTGCCAGCTCACCAATTCAGTCGGTTACCTACGAGCAGTACTTC. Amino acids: CASSPIQSVTYEQYF.

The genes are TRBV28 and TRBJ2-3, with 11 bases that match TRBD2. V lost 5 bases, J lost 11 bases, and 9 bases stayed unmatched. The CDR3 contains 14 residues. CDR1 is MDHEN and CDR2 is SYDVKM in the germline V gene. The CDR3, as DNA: TGTGCCAGCAGTCTCCCTCAGACTAGCGGGATGCAGTATTTT. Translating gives CASSLPQTSGMQYF.

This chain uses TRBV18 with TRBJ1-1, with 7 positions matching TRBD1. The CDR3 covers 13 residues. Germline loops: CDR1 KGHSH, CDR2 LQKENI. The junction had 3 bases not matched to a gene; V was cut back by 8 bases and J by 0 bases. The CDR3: CASGQELNTEAFF. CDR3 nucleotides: TGTGCCAGCGGACAGGAACTGAACACTGAAGCTTTCTTT.

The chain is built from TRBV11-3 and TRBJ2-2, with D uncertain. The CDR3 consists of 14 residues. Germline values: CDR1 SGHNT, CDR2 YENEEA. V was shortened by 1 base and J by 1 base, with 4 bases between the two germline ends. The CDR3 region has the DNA TGTGCCAGCAGCTTAGCCCGGAACACCGGGGAGCTGTTTTTT. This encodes CASSLARNTGELFF.

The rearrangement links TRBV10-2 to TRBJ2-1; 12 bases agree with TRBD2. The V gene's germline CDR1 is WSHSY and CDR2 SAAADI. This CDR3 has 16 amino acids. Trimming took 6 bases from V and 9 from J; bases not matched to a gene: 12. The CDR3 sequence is CASSHVLAGGRSEQFF. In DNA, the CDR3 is TGCGCCAGCAGCCACGTACTAGCGGGAGGAAGAAGTGAGCAGTTCTTC.

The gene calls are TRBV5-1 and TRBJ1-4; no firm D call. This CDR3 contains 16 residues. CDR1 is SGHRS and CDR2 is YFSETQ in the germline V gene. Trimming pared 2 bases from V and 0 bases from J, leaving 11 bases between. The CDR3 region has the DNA TGCGCCAGCAGCTTTTTAGTGGCAGCAACTAATGAAAAACTGTTTTTT. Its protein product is CASSFLVAATNEKLFF.

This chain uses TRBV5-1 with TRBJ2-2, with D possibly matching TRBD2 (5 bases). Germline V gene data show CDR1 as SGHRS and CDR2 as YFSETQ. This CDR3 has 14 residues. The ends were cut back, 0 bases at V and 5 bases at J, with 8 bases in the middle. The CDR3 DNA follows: TGCGCCAGCAGCTTGGAAGCGGTGACCGGGGAGCTGTTTTTT. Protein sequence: CASSLEAVTGELFF.

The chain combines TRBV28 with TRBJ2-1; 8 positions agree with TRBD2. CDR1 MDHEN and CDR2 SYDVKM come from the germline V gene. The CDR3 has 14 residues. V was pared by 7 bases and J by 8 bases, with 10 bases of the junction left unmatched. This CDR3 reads CASTIAGLAYEQFF. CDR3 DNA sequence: TGTGCCAGCACTATAGCGGGATTGGCGTATGAGCAGTTCTTC.

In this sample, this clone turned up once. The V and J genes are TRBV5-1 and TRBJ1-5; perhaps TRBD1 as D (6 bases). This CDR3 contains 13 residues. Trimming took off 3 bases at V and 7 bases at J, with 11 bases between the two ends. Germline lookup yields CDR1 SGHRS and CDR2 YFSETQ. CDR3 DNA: TGCGCCAGCAGCTGGGACACCCAACAGCCCCAGCATTTT. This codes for CASSWDTQQPQHF. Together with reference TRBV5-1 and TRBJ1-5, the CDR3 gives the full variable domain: KAGVTQTPRYLIKTRGQQVTLSCSPISGHRSVSWYQQTPGQGLQFLFEYFSETQRNKGNFPGRFSGRQFSNSRSEMNVSTLELGDSALYLCASSWDTQQPQHFGDGTRLSIL.

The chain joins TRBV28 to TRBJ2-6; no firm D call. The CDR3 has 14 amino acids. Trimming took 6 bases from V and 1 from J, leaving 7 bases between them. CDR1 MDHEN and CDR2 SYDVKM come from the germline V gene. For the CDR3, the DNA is TGTGCCAGCAGAGGCACTTCTGGGGCCAACGTCCTGACTTTC. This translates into CASRGTSGANVLTF.

The CDR3 is CASKAMGAEQYF. CDR3 coding DNA: TGTGCCAGCAAGGCGATGGGGGCCGAGCAGTACTTC. The chain joins TRBV7-9 to TRBJ2-7; TRBD1 is a possible D gene (6 bases). This CDR3 contains 12 residues. Trimming shortened V by 7 bases and J by 6 bases, and 13 bases separated the two germline ends. The V gene's germline CDR1 is SEHNR and CDR2 FQNEAQ (reference sequence).

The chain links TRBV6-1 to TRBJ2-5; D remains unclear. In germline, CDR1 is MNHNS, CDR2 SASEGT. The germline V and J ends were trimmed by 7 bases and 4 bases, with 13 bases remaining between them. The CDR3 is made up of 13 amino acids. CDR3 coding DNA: TGTGCCAGCACCCTTTGGGCGCGAGAGACCCAGTACTTC. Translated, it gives CASTLWARETQYF.

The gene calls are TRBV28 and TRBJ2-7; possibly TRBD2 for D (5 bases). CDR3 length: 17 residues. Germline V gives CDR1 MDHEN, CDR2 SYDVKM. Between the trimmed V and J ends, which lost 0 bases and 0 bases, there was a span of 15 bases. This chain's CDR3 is CASSLWTISVSSYEQYF. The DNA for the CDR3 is TGTGCCAGCAGTTTATGGACCATTAGCGTAAGCTCCTACGAGCAGTACTTC.

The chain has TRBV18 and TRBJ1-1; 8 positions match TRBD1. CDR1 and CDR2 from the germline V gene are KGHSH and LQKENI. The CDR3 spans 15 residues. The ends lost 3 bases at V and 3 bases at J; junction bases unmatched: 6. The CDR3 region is CASSPTTGVDTEAFF. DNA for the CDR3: TGTGCCAGCTCACCGACGACAGGGGTCGACACTGAAGCTTTCTTT.

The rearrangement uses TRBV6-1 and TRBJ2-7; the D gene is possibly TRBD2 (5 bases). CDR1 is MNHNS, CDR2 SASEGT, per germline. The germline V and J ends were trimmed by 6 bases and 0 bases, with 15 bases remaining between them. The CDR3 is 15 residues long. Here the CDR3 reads CASSRRLGSSYEQYF. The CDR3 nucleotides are TGTGCCAGCAGCCGCAGACTTGGGAGCTCCTACGAGCAGTACTTC.

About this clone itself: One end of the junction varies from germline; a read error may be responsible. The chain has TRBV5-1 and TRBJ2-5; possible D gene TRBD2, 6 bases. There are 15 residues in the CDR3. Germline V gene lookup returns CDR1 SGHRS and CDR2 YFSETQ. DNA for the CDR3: TGCGCCAGCAACTTGGGGACTCAAACTCAGGAGACCCAGTACTTC. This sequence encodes CASNLGTQTQETQYF.

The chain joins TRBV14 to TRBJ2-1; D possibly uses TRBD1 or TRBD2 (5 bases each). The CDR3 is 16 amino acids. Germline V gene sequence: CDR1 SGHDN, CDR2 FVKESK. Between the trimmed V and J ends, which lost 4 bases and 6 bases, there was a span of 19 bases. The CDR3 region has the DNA TGTGCCAGCAGCCCGGGGCCAACACTCCGGACCAATGAGCAGTTCTTC. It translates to CASSPGPTLRTNEQFF.

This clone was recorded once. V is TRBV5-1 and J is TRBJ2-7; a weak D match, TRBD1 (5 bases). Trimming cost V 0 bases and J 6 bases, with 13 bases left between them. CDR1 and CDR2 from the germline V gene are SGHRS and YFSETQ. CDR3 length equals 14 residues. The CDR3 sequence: CASSLGQGKGEQYF. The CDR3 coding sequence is TGCGCCAGCAGCTTGGGGCAGGGAAAGGGCGAGCAGTACTTC.

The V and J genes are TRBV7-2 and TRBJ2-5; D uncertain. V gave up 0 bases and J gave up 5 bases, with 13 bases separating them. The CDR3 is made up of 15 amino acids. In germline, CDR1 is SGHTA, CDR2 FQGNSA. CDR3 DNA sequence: TGTGCCAGCAGCTTAGCAGCCCCCATGCGGGAGACCCAGTACTTC. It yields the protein CASSLAAPMRETQYF.